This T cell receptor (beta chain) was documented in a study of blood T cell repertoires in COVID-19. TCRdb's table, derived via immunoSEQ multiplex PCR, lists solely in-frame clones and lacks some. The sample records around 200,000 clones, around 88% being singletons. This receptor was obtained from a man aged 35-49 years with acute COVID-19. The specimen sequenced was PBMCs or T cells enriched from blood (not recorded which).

The CDR3 here is CAISWTSGTDEQYF. CDR3 nucleotides: TGTGCCATCAGTTGGACTAGCGGGACCGACGAGCAGTACTTC. V is TRBV10-3 and J is TRBJ2-7; TRBD2 matches at 12 bases. The V segment lost 5 bases and the J segment 5 bases; nucleotides outside the gene matches: 4. Germline CDR1 is ENHRY and CDR2 is SYGVKD. This CDR3 region has 14 residues.